These 9 T cell receptor beta chains were all obtained from the same sample, sequenced in a study of CD8+ T cells in alopecia areata. Once RNA had been extracted, it was reverse transcribed into cDNA to act as the sequencing template. TCRdb keeps only in-frame clones here, not all; method: immunoSEQ multiplex PCR. The table lists 150,000 to 200,000 clones, about 54% of them singletons. Sample treatment: oral pan-JAK inhibitor, 5-10 mg twice daily. Source: CD4+ T cells sorted from blood, taken between weeks 55 and 70, from a patient treated with tofacitinib. Every receptor here comes from a human donor with alopecia areata.

The gene calls are TRBV7-6 and TRBJ1-1; D remains ambiguous. This CDR3 has 13 residues. The V gene lost 2 bases and the J gene lost 0 bases, with 4 bases spanning the gap. CDR1 is SGHVS and CDR2 is FNYEAQ in the germline V gene. The chain's CDR3 is CASSLTMNTEAFF. The CDR3 nucleotides are TGTGCCAGCAGCTTAACGATGAACACTGAAGCTTTCTTT.

This clone was seen a handful of times. This chain connects TRBV6-6 to TRBJ2-7; TRBD1 matches at 7 bases. The CDR3 is made up of 12 amino acids. Germline CDR1 reads MNHNY; CDR2 reads SVGAGI (reference sequence). With V trimmed by 5 bases and J by 2 bases, 0 bases remained unmatched. CDR3 region: CASSGTAYEQYF. CDR3 DNA sequence: TGTGCCAGCAGTGGGACAGCCTACGAGCAGTACTTC.

A few counts support this clone. The J gene is TRBJ2-6, the V gene TRBV11-2, with a tentative D call TRBD1 (5 bases). The length of the CDR3 is 18 residues. Germline CDR1 is SGHAT and CDR2 is FQNNGV. Between the trimmed V and J ends, which lost 5 bases and 0 bases, there was a span of 17 bases. The DNA for the CDR3 is TGTGCCAGCAGCGCCAGACGACAGACTCTCTCTGGGGCCAACGTCCTGACTTTC. Protein: CASSARRQTLSGANVLTF.

This clone showed up just a few times. The rearrangement uses TRBV7-7 and TRBJ2-5; 10 nucleotides align to TRBD2. The CDR3 has 16 amino acids. Per germline, CDR1 SSHAT and CDR2 FNYEAQ (reference sequence). With V trimmed by 8 bases and J by 1 base, 10 bases remained unmatched. CDR3 in DNA: TGTGCCAGCTCGGTCGGTTCTAGCGGGAGCCAAGAGACCCAGTACTTC. This codes for CASSVGSSGSQETQYF.

This clone occurred a few times. CDR3 sequence reads: CASSARYLSYNEQFF. CDR3 nucleotides: TGTGCCAGCAGTGCTCGGTACCTTTCCTACAATGAGCAGTTCTTC. The chain recombines TRBV2 with TRBJ2-1; no firm D call. V lost 4 bases and J lost 1, with 11 bases in between. The CDR3 has 15 residues. Germline-derived CDR1 and CDR2 are SNHLY and FYNNEI.

V gene TRBV25-1 combines with J gene TRBJ2-7, with D tentatively TRBD1 (5 bases). The germline V gene has CDR1 MGHDK and CDR2 SYGVNS. Trimming removed 7 bases at V and 3 bases at J, with 10 bases between. The length of the CDR3 is 12 residues. The CDR3 DNA follows: TGTGCCAGCACAACAGGATACTACGAGCAGTACTTC. Amino acids: CASTTGYYEQYF.

About this clone itself: Other DNA sequences within the sample encode an identical CDR3. The rearrangement uses TRBV30 and TRBJ1-6; TRBD1 agrees at 11 bases. The CDR3 contains 15 residues. After removal of 2 bases from V and 7 bases from J, the junction contained 4 bases not matched to a gene. The germline V gene encodes CDR1 GTSNPN and CDR2 SVGIG (reference sequence). CDR3 DNA: TGTGCCTGGAGTCCCCGGACAGGGGGCAATTCACCCCTCCACTTT. Protein sequence: CAWSPRTGGNSPLHF.

This rearrangement joins TRBV7-6 to TRBJ2-5, with D hard to call. This CDR3 spans 15 amino acids. Germline lookup yields CDR1 SGHVS and CDR2 FNYEAQ. The V end was cut by 1 base, the J end by 1 base, with 10 bases between. As DNA, the CDR3 is TGTGCCAGCAGCTTAGAGGTGGCAGTCCAAGAGACCCAGTACTTC. This encodes CASSLEVAVQETQYF.

The chain has TRBV29-1 and TRBJ2-3, with D possibly called TRBD1 or TRBD2 (6 bases each). This CDR3 is built from 12 residues. The V gene's germline CDR1 is SQVTM and CDR2 ANQGSEA. With 6 bases removed from V and 6 bases from J, the gap between germline ends came to 13 bases. The CDR3 region is CSVRGVGDTQYF. CDR3 DNA sequence: TGCAGCGTAAGGGGGGTAGGCGATACGCAGTATTTT.